The clone carrying this T cell receptor (beta chain) showed up just a few times. Its antigen is undetermined. This sample is drawn from a study of post-analysis software for immune sequencing data. About the research overall: Courses of disease covered relapsing-remitting, secondary progressive and progressive-relapsing multiple sclerosis. Whole-study findings and limits: The study found TRBV5-6, TRBV5-1 and TRBV20-1 among roughly 5 TRBV segments more frequent in patients than controls. Multiple sclerosis patients had significantly lower normalized Chao1 diversity than controls.

The CDR3 loop spans 15 amino acids. Germline loops: CDR1 SQVTM, CDR2 ANQGSEA. V was pared by 2 bases and J by 0 bases, with 10 bases between. Unique molecular identifiers were present in the TCR beta cDNA libraries. The authors obtained approximately 540,000 cDNA molecules from approximately 0.91 to 9.4 million T cells. TCRdb independently ran MiXCR on the PCR reads; one entry per CDR3 protein. The repertoire has around 260,000 distinct CDR3 sequences, 35% to 45% of them found once; the top ten carry under 5.5%. This TCR came from a girl under 18 with multiple sclerosis. Sequences were obtained from blood. The V and J genes are TRBV29-1 and TRBJ2-2; perhaps D is TRBD1 or TRBD2 (6 bases each). CDR3 loop: CSVERGGSNTGELFF. The CDR3 DNA reads as TGCAGCGTTGAAAGAGGGGGGTCGAACACCGGGGAGCTGTTTTTT.